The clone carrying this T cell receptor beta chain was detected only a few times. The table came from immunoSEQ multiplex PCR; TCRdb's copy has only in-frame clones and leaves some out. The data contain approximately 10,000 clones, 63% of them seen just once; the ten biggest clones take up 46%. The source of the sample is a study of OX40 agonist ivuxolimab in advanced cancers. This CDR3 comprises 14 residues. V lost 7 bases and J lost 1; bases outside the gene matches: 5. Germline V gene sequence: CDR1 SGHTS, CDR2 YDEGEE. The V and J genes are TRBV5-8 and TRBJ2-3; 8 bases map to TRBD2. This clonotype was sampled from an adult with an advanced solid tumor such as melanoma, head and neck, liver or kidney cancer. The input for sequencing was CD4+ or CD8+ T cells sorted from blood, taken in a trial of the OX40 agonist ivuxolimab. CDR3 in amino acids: CASGVTSGTDTQYF. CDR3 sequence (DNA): TGTGCCAGCGGGGTGACTAGCGGCACAGATACGCAGTATTTT.